This entry is about one T cell receptor (beta chain). Antigen unknown. This sample is drawn from a study of cytomegalovirus exposure and HLA in healthy donors. Study observations and caveats: In a later analysis, common viral pathogens appeared linked to several of the most significant clusters. One cluster of highly shared sequence variants probably arose as a sequencing artifact. A later analysis reportedly identified an Asian-associated ancestry cluster as carrying fewer N-insertions than the approximately 640-donor mean. It was shown in a later analysis that HLA-associated TCR beta chains were more clonally expanded than other, equally common chains.

PCR amplification relied on 60 Vbeta primers (plus 13 Jbeta primers). Libraries were prepared by immunoSEQ multiplex PCR; TCRdb keeps only in-frame clonotypes and omits some of them. Here the sample spans under 150,000 clones, roughly three fifths being singletons. The receptor was isolated from a woman aged 40-49 years in good health and CMV-seronegative. Sequencing used PBMCs.

The CDR3 sequence is CATGGQGANTGELFF. DNA for the CDR3: TGTGCCACCGGCGGACAGGGGGCAAACACCGGGGAGCTGTTTTTT. V is TRBV27 and J is TRBJ2-2; 11 bases line up with TRBD1. Germline CDR1 MNHEY, CDR2 SMNVEV (reference sequence). The CDR3 loop spans 15 amino acids. With 10 bases clipped from V and 2 bases from J, the junction kept 6 bases outside the gene matches.